This record concerns one T cell receptor (beta chain) sequence. What it recognizes is unknown. Germline V lookup: CDR1 MNHEY, CDR2 SVGAGI. The CDR3 has 15 residues. Trimming at V came to 6 bases and at J to 1 base, leaving 6 bases not matched to a gene. The sample originates from a study of shared clonotypes between healthy human individuals. The study, taken as a whole, reports: Naive CD4 clonotypes overlapped across a handful of donors at roughly 5.1%. Donor clonotype sharing was expected to depend on sequencing depth.

To make CD8 memory, CD45RO+ cells were put together with CCR7-negative CD45RA+ TemRA cells. Across several immunoSEQ plates, the genomic DNA of each subset was split evenly. Clones were read by immunoSEQ multiplex PCR, and TCRdb kept only the in-frame ones, dropping some. The data show roughly 400,000 clones, 90% to 97% seen once. The chain joins TRBV6-5 to TRBJ2-3, with 8 bases identical to TRBD2. This receptor was obtained from a man under 40 in good health. The source material was memory CD8+ T cells sorted from blood. Subset reported: CD45RO+ cells pooled with CCR7-negative TemRA cells. Here the CDR3 DNA reads TGTGCCAGCAGCTTTAGCGGGGACCGCACAGATACGCAGTATTTT. Translated, it gives CASSFSGDRTDTQYF.